This passage covers 23 T cell receptor beta chains from one sample sequenced in a study of cytomegalovirus exposure and HLA in healthy donors. PCR amplification relied on 60 Vbeta primers (plus 13 Jbeta primers). The assay was immunoSEQ multiplex PCR, and TCRdb's table has in-frame clones only and misses some. The profile shows approximately 79,000 clones, 78% of them singletons. Input material: PBMCs. These receptors all come from a male donor in good health and CMV-seropositive.

Worth noting for this clone: The germline gene is not matched at one end of the junction; a read error may be the cause. The chain uses TRBV27 and TRBJ1-5; D gene unclear. The CDR3 loop spans 14 amino acids. Germline assignment: CDR1 MNHEY and CDR2 SMNVEV (reference sequence). The CDR3: CASSNTGSNRPQHF. The CDR3, as DNA: TGTGCCAGCAGTAACACCGGTAGCAATCGGCCCCAGCATTTT.

The chain couples TRBV9 to TRBJ2-1, with TRBD1 matching 7 bases. Unmatched junction bases numbered 3, after V lost 4 bases and J lost 5 bases. Germline CDR1 SGDLS, CDR2 YYNGEE. The CDR3 contains 13 residues. As DNA, the CDR3 is TGTGCCAGCAGCTCGGGACAGCACAATGAGCAGTTCTTC. Protein sequence: CASSSGQHNEQFF.

This chain links TRBV2 with TRBJ2-5; the D is unclear. Germline V lookup: CDR1 SNHLY, CDR2 FYNNEI. The ends were cut back, 2 bases at V and 3 bases at J, with 7 bases in the middle. This CDR3 has 13 residues. The CDR3: CASSEREEETQYF. The CDR3 DNA sequence: TGTGCCAGCAGTGAAAGAGAGGAAGAGACCCAGTACTTC.

This clone was picked up one time. This rearrangement joins TRBV30 to TRBJ2-5; TRBD1 matches 12 bases. TRBJ2-7 explains the end of the DNA better; the J call may be wrong. The CDR3 loop spans 14 amino acids. Per germline, CDR1 GTSNPN and CDR2 SVGIG (reference sequence). CDR3 nucleotides: TGTGCCTGGAGTCCCCGGGACAGGGGGCACGAGCAGTACTTC. Amino acid sequence: CAWSPRDRGHEQYF.

This rearrangement joins TRBV18 to TRBJ1-6; no clear D gene. The ends were cut back, 6 bases at V and 0 bases at J, with 15 bases in the middle. The CDR3 sequence is 17 residues long. Germline V CDR1 and CDR2: KGHSH, LQKENI. Here the CDR3 reads CASSLVPVSSYNSPLHF. The DNA of the CDR3 is TGTGCCAGCTCGCTAGTACCCGTAAGCTCCTATAATTCACCCCTCCACTTT.

The count of this clone is one. The rearrangement joins TRBV11-3 to TRBJ2-6; possible D gene TRBD1, 5 bases. Trimming took off 1 base at V and 7 bases at J, with 20 bases between the two ends. The CDR3 extends over 18 amino acids. Germline V lookup: CDR1 SGHNT, CDR2 YENEEA. As DNA, the CDR3 is TGTGCCAGCAGCTTAGGGGGCGGCATCGATTCTGTCGCCAACGTCCTGACTTTC. Its translation is CASSLGGGIDSVANVLTF.

The chain combines TRBV15 with TRBJ1-2, with D hard to call. Trimming removed 0 bases at V and 3 bases at J, with 14 bases between. This CDR3 comprises 16 residues. The germline gives CDR1 LNHNV, CDR2 YYDKDF (reference sequence). CDR3 protein: CATSRDPNGAHYGYTF. CDR3 sequence (DNA): TGTGCCACCAGCAGAGATCCAAACGGAGCTCACTATGGCTACACCTTC.

Only a few counts were recorded for this clone. The chain carries TRBV5-6 and TRBJ1-1; 8 bases match TRBD1. The V gene end was trimmed by 0 bases and the J gene end by 1 base; junction bases not matched to a gene: 5. CDR3 size: 16 residues. Germline-derived CDR1 and CDR2 are SGHDT and YYEEEE. The CDR3 is CASSLVGQGRNTEAFF. In nucleotides, the CDR3 is TGTGCCAGCAGCTTGGTCGGACAGGGCAGGAACACTGAAGCTTTCTTT.

CDR3 region: CASVTPPVQRADPNTGELFF. In nucleotides, the CDR3 is TGCGCCAGCGTCACCCCCCCCGTACAGCGGGCAGATCCGAACACCGGGGAGCTGTTTTTT. The chain couples TRBV10-1 to TRBJ2-2, with D possibly being TRBD2 (6 bases). With 8 bases removed from V and 0 bases from J, the gap between germline ends came to 28 bases. Per germline, CDR1 WNHNN and CDR2 SYGVQD (reference sequence). There are 20 residues in the CDR3.

Details on this clone: Different DNA sequences within this sample yield the same CDR3. V and J are TRBV7-2 and TRBJ1-1, with D unclear. Germline V gene lookup returns CDR1 SGHTA and CDR2 FQGNSA. The CDR3 spans 14 residues. V was clipped by 5 bases and J by 5 bases, with 15 bases between them. The CDR3 sequence: CASSPEAARTEAFF. In DNA form, the CDR3 reads TGTGCCAGCAGCCCGGAGGCCGCGAGGACTGAAGCTTTCTTT.

The V call is TRBV5-8, the J call TRBJ2-7, with D unclear. CDR3 size: 14 residues. CDR1 is SGHTS and CDR2 is YDEGEE in the germline V gene. The V end lost 1 base, the J end lost 0 bases, and 8 bases lay between the germline ends. The CDR3 is CASSLPGYSYEQYF. CDR3 bases: TGTGCCAGCAGCTTGCCGGGTTACTCCTACGAGCAGTACTTC.

This chain links TRBV28 with TRBJ2-5; possible D gene TRBD1, 5 bases. Trimming shortened V by 6 bases and J by 1 base, and 9 bases separated the two germline ends. CDR3 length equals 13 residues. In germline, CDR1 is MDHEN, CDR2 SYDVKM. The chain's CDR3 is CASRLGAQETQYF. The CDR3 coding sequence is TGTGCCAGCAGGCTAGGGGCCCAAGAGACCCAGTACTTC.

This clone showed up just a few times. The DNA of the CDR3 is TGTGCCAGTAGCCGACAGGGGCCCGTTAATGAGCAGTTCTTC. Translating gives CASSRQGPVNEQFF. The chain couples TRBV19 to TRBJ2-1; TRBD1 matches at 8 bases. V was clipped by 6 bases and J by 7 bases; unmatched bases: 8. The germline V gene encodes CDR1 LNHDA and CDR2 SQIVND (reference sequence). This CDR3 region has 14 residues.

The chain recombines TRBV6-5 with TRBJ1-2, with D maybe TRBD1 (5 bases). The CDR3 runs 11 residues. V lost 6 bases to trimming and J lost 8 bases, with 10 bases between them. Germline CDR1 MNHEY, CDR2 SVGAGI. The CDR3 spells CASRGEVGYTF. In DNA, the CDR3 is TGTGCCAGCAGGGGGGAGGTCGGCTACACCTTC.

The chain recombines TRBV27 with TRBJ1-4; 7 nucleotides align to TRBD1. The V gene's germline CDR1 is MNHEY and CDR2 SMNVEV (reference sequence). The V segment lost 8 bases and the J segment 3 bases; nucleotides outside the gene matches: 6. The CDR3 spans 14 residues. CDR3 sequence reads: CASRSGTANEKLFF. The CDR3 DNA reads TGTGCCAGCCGTTCCGGGACAGCTAATGAAAAACTGTTTTTT.

This clone was seen once. A junction end diverges from the germline sequence, so it may reflect a read error. The chain employs TRBV6-5 and TRBJ2-7; 10 bases line up with TRBD2. The CDR3 sequence is 15 residues long. Per the germline V gene, CDR1 is MNHEY and CDR2 is SVGAGI. The CDR3 coding sequence is TGTGTCAGCAGTTACTCAGGACTAGCGGATTACGAGCAGTACTTC. Protein sequence: CVSSYSGLADYEQYF.

V and J are TRBV6-1 and TRBJ2-7, with D possibly TRBD2 on 5 matching bases. This CDR3 has 14 residues. CDR1 is MNHNS, CDR2 SASEGT, per germline. V lost 5 bases and J lost 2, with 13 bases in between. CDR3 sequence: CASSLEVGTYEQYF. The DNA of the CDR3 is TGTGCCAGCAGTCTGGAGGTTGGGACCTACGAGCAGTACTTC.

This sequence joins TRBV7-2 and TRBJ2-3; 7 bases map to TRBD2. V dropped 1 base and J dropped 4; count of bases not matched to a gene: 5. The CDR3 totals 15 residues. Germline-derived CDR1 and CDR2 are SGHTA and FQGNSA. This chain's CDR3 is CASSLGNGRSDTQYF. The DNA of the CDR3 is TGTGCCAGCAGCTTAGGAAACGGGAGGTCAGATACGCAGTATTTT.

The chain uses TRBV7-2 and TRBJ2-2; no reliable D call. The CDR3 runs 14 residues. Germline CDR1 is SGHTA and CDR2 is FQGNSA. The V end was cut by 2 bases, the J end by 8 bases, with 12 bases between. This chain's CDR3 is CASSLFRTTGELFF. In DNA, the CDR3 is TGTGCCAGCAGCTTATTTCGCACGACAGGGGAGCTGTTTTTT.

The chain links TRBV7-3 to TRBJ2-2; 10 bases align to TRBD2. V was clipped by 5 bases and J by 3 bases; unmatched bases: 6. Germline-derived CDR1 and CDR2 are SGHTA and FQGTGA. The length of the CDR3 is 16 residues. CDR3 nucleotides: TGTGCCAGCAGCACTCTAGCGGGGGTGGACACCGGGGAGCTGTTTTTT. The encoded protein is CASSTLAGVDTGELFF.

CDR3 DNA: TGTGCCAGCAGCTTAGCACAGGGGGCACGGACTGAAGCTTTCTTT. It codes for CASSLAQGARTEAFF. The J gene is TRBJ1-1, the V gene TRBV11-3; 9 positions match TRBD1. The trim removed 1 base at V and 5 bases at J, leaving 5 bases unmatched. Germline V lookup: CDR1 SGHNT, CDR2 YENEEA. This CDR3 has 15 amino acids.

This clone was seen a single time. The rearrangement links TRBV5-1 to TRBJ2-7; 12 bases match TRBD1. V shed 4 bases, J shed 6 bases, and the junction held 5 bases outside the gene matches. The germline gives CDR1 SGHRS, CDR2 YFSETQ. This CDR3 has 14 amino acids. CDR3 nucleotide sequence: TGCGCCAGCAGCACCGGGACAGGGGGCGGCGAGCAGTACTTC. It encodes CASSTGTGGGEQYF. The full variable domain, its missing parts supplied by reference TRBV5-1 and TRBJ2-7, is KAGVTQTPRYLIKTRGQQVTLSCSPISGHRSVSWYQQTPGQGLQFLFEYFSETQRNKGNFPGRFSGRQFSNSRSEMNVSTLELGDSALYLCASSTGTGGGEQYFGPGTRLTVT.

A few counts support this clone. This chain links TRBV28 with TRBJ1-1, with D possibly TRBD1 on 6 matching bases. From germline, CDR1 is MDHEN and CDR2 SYDVKM. V gave up 7 bases and J gave up 3 bases, with 12 bases separating them. The CDR3 totals 13 residues. The CDR3 coding sequence is TGTGCCAGCAATCGGGACACCTACACTGAAGCTTTCTTT. Encoded protein: CASNRDTYTEAFF. The variable domain in full, with the rest retrieved from reference TRBV28 and TRBJ1-1, is DVKVTQSSRYLVKRTGEKVFLECVQDMDHENMFWYRQDPGLGLRLIYFSYDVKMKEKGDIPEGYSVSREKKERFSLILESASTNQTSMYLCASNRDTYTEAFFGQGTRLTVV.